Below are 15 T cell receptor beta chains sequenced from a single sample in a study of blood T cell repertoires in COVID-19. The repertoire was sequenced with immunoSEQ multiplex PCR; TCRdb's copy has only in-frame clones and lacks some. Of under 60,000 clones listed, 82% are singletons. The specimen sequenced was peripheral blood. Receptors were obtained from a man in his sixties with acute or convalescent COVID-19.

This CDR3 is CASSRDGGGQPQHF. The CDR3 DNA reads TGTGCCAGCTCACGGGACGGGGGAGGTCAGCCCCAGCATTTT. This chain uses TRBV18 with TRBJ1-5, with D possibly matching TRBD1 (5 bases). The germline V and J ends were trimmed by 4 bases and 6 bases, with 13 bases remaining between them. CDR1 KGHSH and CDR2 LQKENI come from the germline V gene. CDR3 length: 14 residues.

This chain joins TRBV5-1 and TRBJ2-1, with 7 bases matching TRBD1. Germline V CDR1 and CDR2: SGHRS, YFSETQ. This CDR3 is 18 amino acids long. The V segment lost 0 bases and the J segment 1 base; nucleotides outside the gene matches: 10. CDR3 residues: CASSLGFKGASSYNEQFF. CDR3 sequence (DNA): TGCGCCAGCAGCTTGGGTTTTAAGGGGGCATCGTCCTACAATGAGCAGTTCTTC.

Only one count was recorded for this clone. This sequence joins TRBV15 and TRBJ1-2, with 7 positions matching TRBD1. The germline gives CDR1 LNHNV, CDR2 YYDKDF (reference sequence). The J segment lost 2 bases and the V segment lost 0 bases, leaving 6 bases of the junction unmatched. CDR3 length equals 16 residues. CDR3: CATSRERDSLNYGYTF. The DNA of the CDR3 is TGTGCCACCAGCAGAGAGCGGGACAGCTTGAACTATGGCTACACCTTC. The variable domain in full, with the rest retrieved from reference TRBV15 and TRBJ1-2, is DAMVIQNPRYQVTQFGKPVTLSCSQTLNHNVMYWYQQKSSQAPKLLFHYYDKDFNNEADTPDNFQSRRPNTSFCFLDIRSPGLGDTAMYLCATSRERDSLNYGYTFGSGTRLTVV.

This chain connects TRBV27 to TRBJ2-6; D possibly corresponds to TRBD1 (5 bases). The germline V and J ends were trimmed by 6 bases and 1 base, with 16 bases remaining between them. The CDR3 is made up of 17 amino acids. Germline CDR1 reads MNHEY; CDR2 reads SMNVEV (reference sequence). CDR3 protein: CASRPGFGVSGANVLTF. CDR3 DNA sequence: TGTGCCAGCAGACCAGGGTTTGGGGTTTCTGGGGCCAACGTCCTGACTTTC. The whole variable domain, remainder taken from reference TRBV27 and TRBJ2-6, is EAQVTQNPRYLITVTGKKLTVTCSQNMNHEYMSWYRQDPGLGLRQIYYSMNVEVTDKGDVPEGYKVSRKEKRNFPLILESPSPNQTSLYFCASRPGFGVSGANVLTFGAGSRLTVL.

The gene calls are TRBV6-5 and TRBJ1-2; the match to TRBD1 covers 7 bases. CDR3 length equals 14 residues. CDR1 MNHEY and CDR2 SVGAGI come from the germline V gene. Unmatched junction bases numbered 6, after V lost 4 bases and J lost 4 bases. As DNA, the CDR3 is TGTGCCAGCAGTTCGTCGACAGGGACCTATGGCTACACCTTC. It yields the protein CASSSSTGTYGYTF.

The rearrangement joins TRBV5-6 to TRBJ1-5; D call uncertain. V was pared by 0 bases and J by 4 bases, with 5 bases between. Germline V gives CDR1 SGHDT, CDR2 YYEEEE. This CDR3 contains 13 residues. The chain's CDR3 is CASSLGVNQPQHF. The DNA of the CDR3 is TGTGCCAGCAGCTTGGGAGTGAATCAGCCCCAGCATTTT.

The gene calls are TRBV19 and TRBJ1-5; 7 positions agree with TRBD1. Losses at the gene ends were 3 bases for V and 7 bases for J; bases not matched to a gene: 6. This CDR3 spans 14 amino acids. Germline CDR1 is LNHDA and CDR2 is SQIVND (reference sequence). The CDR3 region has the DNA TGTGCCAGTAGTATTCGGACAGGCCCACAGCCCCAGCATTTT. Amino acids: CASSIRTGPQPQHF.

J is TRBJ2-5 and V is TRBV30; D is perhaps TRBD2 (7 bases). CDR1 and CDR2 from the germline V gene are GTSNPN and SVGIG (reference sequence). V was shortened by 1 base and J by 5 bases, with 14 bases between the two germline ends. This CDR3 has 14 amino acids. The CDR3 here is CAWSGPRGGETQYF. The CDR3 DNA is TGTGCCTGGAGTGGACCAAGGGGGGGGGAGACCCAGTACTTC.

The chain is built from TRBV28 and TRBJ2-5; TRBD1 aligns across 7 bases. CDR1 and CDR2 (germline): MDHEN, SYDVKM. This CDR3 is 15 amino acids long. The trim removed 5 bases at V and 13 bases at J, leaving 19 bases unmatched. The CDR3 sequence is CASSPGRLGTEKLYF. As DNA, the CDR3 is TGTGCCAGCAGTCCCGGACGGCTCGGGACAGAAAAACTGTACTTC.

The V gene is TRBV11-1, the J gene TRBJ2-2; D gene uncertain. The CDR3 sequence is 13 residues long. In germline, CDR1 is SGHAT, CDR2 FQDESV (reference sequence). V lost 2 bases and J lost 6, with 7 bases in between. CDR3 coding DNA: TGTGCCAGCAGCTTAATAGTCTCCGGGGAGCTGTTTTTT. It encodes CASSLIVSGELFF.

The chain joins TRBV4-2 to TRBJ1-1, with D possibly TRBD1 on 5 matching bases. Per germline, CDR1 LGHNA and CDR2 YNFKEQ. The CDR3 consists of 15 residues. V gave up 1 base and J gave up 5 bases, with 14 bases separating them. The CDR3: CASSQAGVRRTEAFF. The CDR3, as DNA: TGTGCCAGCAGCCAAGCGGGGGTAAGACGAACTGAAGCTTTCTTT.

The chain combines TRBV7-9 with TRBJ1-2, with 8 positions matching TRBD1. The CDR3 is 13 amino acids. The V gene end was trimmed by 3 bases and the J gene end by 6 bases; junction bases not matched to a gene: 3. CDR1 and CDR2 (germline): SEHNR, FQNEAQ (reference sequence). CDR3 amino acids: CASSLRQGNGYTF. For the CDR3, the DNA is TGTGCCAGCAGCTTGAGACAGGGGAATGGCTACACCTTC. Variable domain in full (rest from reference TRBV7-9 and TRBJ1-2): DTGVSQNPRHKITKRGQNVTFRCDPISEHNRLYWYRQTLGQGPEFLTYFQNEAQLEKSRLLSDRFSAERPKGSFSTLEIQRTEQGDSAMYLCASSLRQGNGYTFGSGTRLTVV.

This clone occurred once. This rearrangement joins TRBV20-1 to TRBJ2-7; D gene unclear. Germline V lookup: CDR1 DFQATT, CDR2 SNEGSKA (reference sequence). The V end was cut by 3 bases, the J end by 3 bases, with 9 bases between. The CDR3 has 12 residues. CDR3 sequence reads: CSASGVVYEQYF. The CDR3 nucleotides read TGCAGTGCTAGTGGAGTGGTCTACGAGCAGTACTTC.

The count of this clone is one. The chain links TRBV11-3 to TRBJ2-3, with D possibly TRBD2 on 5 matching bases. Trimming took 1 base from V and 3 from J, leaving 8 bases between them. CDR3 length: 14 residues. Germline loops: CDR1 SGHNT, CDR2 YENEEA. The CDR3 region is CASSLGEPTDTQYF. In nucleotides, the CDR3 is TGTGCCAGCAGCTTAGGGGAGCCAACAGATACGCAGTATTTT. Full variable domain (missing parts from reference TRBV11-3 and TRBJ2-3): EAGVVQSPRYKIIEKKQPVAFWCNPISGHNTLYWYLQNLGQGPELLIRYENEEAVDDSQLPKDRFSAERLKGVDSTLKIQPAELGDSAVYLCASSLGEPTDTQYFGPGTRLTVL.

V gene TRBV6-5 combines with J gene TRBJ2-2; 7 positions agree with TRBD2. The CDR3 loop spans 15 amino acids. Trimming took 6 bases from V and 5 from J; bases not matched to a gene: 9. Germline V CDR1 and CDR2: MNHEY, SVGAGI. CDR3 in DNA: TGTGCCAGCAGACCCCCGGGGGAGGGGACCGGGGAGCTGTTTTTT. Protein: CASRPPGEGTGELFF.